This T cell receptor (beta chain) was identified in a study of shared clonotypes between healthy human individuals. Study results and limitations: The naive CD4 repertoires of a handful of donors were compared, and roughly 5% of clonotypes were shared.

Of note for this clone: Its cognate antigen is unknown.

Trimming cost V 5 bases and J 9 bases, with 20 bases left between them. The CDR3 totals 15 residues. The V gene's germline CDR1 is MNHNS and CDR2 SASEGT. At the deep level, the assay was run. Several immunoSEQ plates received, in even portions, the genomic DNA of each subset. TCRdb's table, derived via immunoSEQ multiplex PCR, lists solely in-frame clones and lacks some. Of some 2,500,000 clones in the sample, 85% to 95% were seen once. The chain couples TRBV6-1 to TRBJ1-5; D is unresolved. The sequencing sample was made of naive CD4+ T cells from PBMCs. Subset here: CD45RA+ positively selected. The receptor's source is a man aged 18 to 29 in good health. Some clones in this sample may be carry-over from other donors' samples. The CDR3 protein is CASSSRHRDLLPQHF. CDR3 bases: TGTGCCAGCAGTTCGCGACACAGAGACCTATTGCCCCAGCATTTT.